This T cell receptor (beta chain) was profiled in a study of identical twins. TCRdb re-called the 5' RACE reads with MiXCR, one entry per CDR3 protein. The sample yields some 260,000 distinct CDR3 sequences, over 12% seen once. Trimming took off 2 bases at V and 4 bases at J, with 12 bases between the two ends. Germline CDR1 and CDR2: SEHNR and FQNEAQ (reference sequence). The CDR3 is 14 residues long. Material: memory (CD45RO+) T cells sorted from blood. The chain has TRBV7-9 and TRBJ2-7, with D unclear. The sequence came from a woman aged 18-30 years in good health. The CDR3 coding sequence is TGTGCCAGCAGCTTATCCCCCTCCCGATACGAGCAGTACTTC. It specifies CASSLSPSRYEQYF.